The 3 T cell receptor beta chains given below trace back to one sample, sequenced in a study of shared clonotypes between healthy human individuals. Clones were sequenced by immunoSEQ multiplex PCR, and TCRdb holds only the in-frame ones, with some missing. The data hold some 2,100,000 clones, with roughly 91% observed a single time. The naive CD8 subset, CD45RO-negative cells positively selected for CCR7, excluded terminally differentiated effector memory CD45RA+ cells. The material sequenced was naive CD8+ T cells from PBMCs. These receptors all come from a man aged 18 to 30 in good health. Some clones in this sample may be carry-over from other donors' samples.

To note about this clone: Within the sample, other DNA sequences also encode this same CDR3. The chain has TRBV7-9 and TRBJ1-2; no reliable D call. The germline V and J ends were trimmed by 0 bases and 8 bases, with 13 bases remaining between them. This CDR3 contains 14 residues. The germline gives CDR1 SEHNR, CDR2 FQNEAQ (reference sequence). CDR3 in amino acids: CASSLADRVGGYTF. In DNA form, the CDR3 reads TGTGCCAGCAGCTTAGCCGACCGGGTAGGAGGCTACACCTTC. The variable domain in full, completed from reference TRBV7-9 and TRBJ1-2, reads DTGVSQNPRHKITKRGQNVTFRCDPISEHNRLYWYRQTLGQGPEFLTYFQNEAQLEKSRLLSDRFSAERPKGSFSTLEIQRTEQGDSAMYLCASSLADRVGGYTFGSGTRLTVV.

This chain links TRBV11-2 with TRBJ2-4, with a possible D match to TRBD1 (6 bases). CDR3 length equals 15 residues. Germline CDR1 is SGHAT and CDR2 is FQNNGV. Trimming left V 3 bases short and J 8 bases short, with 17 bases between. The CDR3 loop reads CASSFLGQPNDIQYF. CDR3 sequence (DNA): TGTGCCAGCAGCTTTCTGGGACAACCAAACGACATTCAGTACTTC. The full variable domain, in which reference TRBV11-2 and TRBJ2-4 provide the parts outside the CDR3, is EAGVAQSPRYKIIEKRQSVAFWCNPISGHATLYWYQQILGQGPKLLIQFQNNGVVDDSQLPKDRFSAERLKGVDSTLKIQPAKLEDSAVYLCASSFLGQPNDIQYFGAGTRLSVL.

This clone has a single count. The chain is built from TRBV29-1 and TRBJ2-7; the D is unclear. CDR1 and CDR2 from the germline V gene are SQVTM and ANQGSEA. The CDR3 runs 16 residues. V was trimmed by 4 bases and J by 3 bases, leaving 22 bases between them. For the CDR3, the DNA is TGCAGCGTTGGGGCCCCAGGACCGTCAGCTATCTACGAGCAGTACTTC. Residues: CSVGAPGPSAIYEQYF.